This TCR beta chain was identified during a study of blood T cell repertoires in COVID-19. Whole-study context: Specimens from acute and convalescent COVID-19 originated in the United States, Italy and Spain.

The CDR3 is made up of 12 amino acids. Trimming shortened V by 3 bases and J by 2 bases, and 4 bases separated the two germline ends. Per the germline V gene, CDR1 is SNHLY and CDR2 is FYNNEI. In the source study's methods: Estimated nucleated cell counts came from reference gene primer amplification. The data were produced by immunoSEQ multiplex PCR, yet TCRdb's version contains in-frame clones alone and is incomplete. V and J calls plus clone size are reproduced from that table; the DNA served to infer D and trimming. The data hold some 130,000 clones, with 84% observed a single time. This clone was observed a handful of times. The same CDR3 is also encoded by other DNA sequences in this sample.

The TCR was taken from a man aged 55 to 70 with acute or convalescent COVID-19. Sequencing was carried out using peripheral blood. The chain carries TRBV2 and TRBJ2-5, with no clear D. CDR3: CASSELQETQYF. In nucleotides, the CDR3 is TGTGCCAGCAGTGAGTTACAAGAGACCCAGTACTTC.